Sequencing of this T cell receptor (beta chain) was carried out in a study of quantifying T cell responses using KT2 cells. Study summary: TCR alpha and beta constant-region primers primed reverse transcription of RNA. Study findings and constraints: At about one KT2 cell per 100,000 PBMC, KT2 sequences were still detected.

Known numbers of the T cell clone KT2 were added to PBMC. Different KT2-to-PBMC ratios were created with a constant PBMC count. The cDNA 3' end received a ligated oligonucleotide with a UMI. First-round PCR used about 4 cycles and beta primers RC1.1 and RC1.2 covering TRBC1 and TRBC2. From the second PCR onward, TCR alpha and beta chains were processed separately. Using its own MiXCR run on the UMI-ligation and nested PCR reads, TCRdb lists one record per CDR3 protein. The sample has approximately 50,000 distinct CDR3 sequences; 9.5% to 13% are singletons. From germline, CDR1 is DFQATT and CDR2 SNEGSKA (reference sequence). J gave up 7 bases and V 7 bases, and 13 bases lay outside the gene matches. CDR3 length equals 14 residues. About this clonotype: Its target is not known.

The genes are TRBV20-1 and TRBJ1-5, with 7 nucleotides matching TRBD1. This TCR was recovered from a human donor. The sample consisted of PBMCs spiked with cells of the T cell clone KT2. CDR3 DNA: TGCAGTGTTACTCCCGACAGGGAGGGACAGCCCCAGCATTTT. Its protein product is CSVTPDREGQPQHF.